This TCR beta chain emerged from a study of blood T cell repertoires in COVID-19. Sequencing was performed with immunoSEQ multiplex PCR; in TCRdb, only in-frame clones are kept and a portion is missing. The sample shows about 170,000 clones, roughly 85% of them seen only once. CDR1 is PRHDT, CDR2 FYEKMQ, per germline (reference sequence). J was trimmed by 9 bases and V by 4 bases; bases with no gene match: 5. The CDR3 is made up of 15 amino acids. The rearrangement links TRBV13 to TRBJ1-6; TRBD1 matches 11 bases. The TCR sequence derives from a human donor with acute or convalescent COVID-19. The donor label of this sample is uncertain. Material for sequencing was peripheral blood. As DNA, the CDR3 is TGTGCCAGCAGCTCGGGACAGGGGGGTACTTCACCCCTCCACTTT. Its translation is CASSSGQGGTSPLHF.